This TCR beta chain was recovered during a study of blood T cells in healthy people across ages. Study in general: There was about one barcoded beta molecule captured by template switching per two T cells. Study observations and caveats: Per million T cells, TCR beta diversity dropped roughly linearly as age increased.

The donors, aged 6 to 90, were healthy Caucasians from Russia. This clonotype was found once. Its specificity is not known. A second about 7 to 12 cycle PCR used barcoded and J-beta primers. TCRdb processed the 5' RACE reads anew with MiXCR; each CDR3 protein has one entry. In the table there are 780,000 or so distinct CDR3 sequences, roughly 50% of which are singletons. V lost 5 bases to trimming and J lost 5 bases, with 6 bases between them. CDR1 and CDR2 from the germline V gene are LGHDT and YNNKEL (reference sequence). CDR3 length: 12 residues. The source is a man aged 35 to 55 in good health. Material: blood. This chain uses TRBV3-1 with TRBJ2-2; D is unresolved. The CDR3 DNA reads as TGTGCCAGCAGCGGGCAGACCGGGGAGCTGTTTTTT. Protein product: CASSGQTGELFF.